This is a list of T cell receptor beta chains from one sample in a study of blood T cell repertoires in COVID-19. Method: immunoSEQ multiplex PCR; TCRdb's copy keeps in-frame clones and lacks some. The sample has 250,000 to 300,000 clones, roughly 91% seen once. What was sequenced was PBMCs or T cells enriched from blood (not recorded which). The origin of the receptors is a woman aged 40 to 55 with acute COVID-19. Both conserved end residues are part of each CDR3. Fields, in order: D gene, V gene, J gene, clone size, CDR3 protein, CDR3 DNA. A D gene is named only where the DNA matches it firmly. Part of the rows lack a size; the others show once, few, many or a class for expanded clones.

D: -; V: TRBV3-1/TRBV3-2; J: TRBJ2-7; size: -; CDR3: CASSQTRSYEQYF; DNA: TGTGCCAGCAGCCAAACTAGGAGCTACGAGCAGTACTTC
D: TRBD1; V: TRBV4-1; J: TRBJ2-1; size: -; CDR3: CASSQAGTEKQFF; DNA: TGCGCCAGCAGCCAAGCCGGGACAGAGAAGCAGTTCTTC
D: TRBD2; V: TRBV7-2; J: TRBJ2-7; size: -; CDR3: CASSLDASGVSEQYF; DNA: TGTGCCAGCAGCTTAGATGCTAGCGGGGTTTCAGAGCAGTACTTC
D: TRBD1; V: TRBV7-9; J: TRBJ1-3; size: -; CDR3: CASSAGQAGNTIYF; DNA: TGTGCCAGCAGCGCGGGACAGGCCGGAAACACCATATATTTT
D: -; V: TRBV21-1; J: TRBJ2-3; size: -; CDR3: CASSKESGLAGPTDTQYF; DNA: TGTGCCAGCAGCAAAGAGAGCGGACTAGCGGGCCCCACAGATACGCAGTATTTT
D: TRBD1; V: TRBV28; J: TRBJ2-5; size: -; CDR3: CASGTGVQETQYF; DNA: TGTGCCAGCGGGACAGGGGTCCAAGAGACCCAGTACTTC
D: -; V: TRBV5-4; J: TRBJ2-5; size: -; CDR3: CASSFTGKETQYF; DNA: TGTGCCAGCAGCTTCACGGGGAAAGAGACCCAGTACTTC
D: -; V: TRBV5-4; J: TRBJ2-7; size: -; CDR3: CASSLNSYEQYF; DNA: TGTGCCAGCAGCCTAAACTCCTACGAGCAGTACTTC
D: TRBD2; V: TRBV5-1; J: TRBJ2-7; size: -; CDR3: CASSLGDLFGRMYEQYF; DNA: TGCGCCAGCAGCTTGGGGGACTTGTTCGGGAGGATGTACGAGCAGTACTTC
D: TRBD1; V: TRBV11-2; J: TRBJ1-1; size: -; CDR3: CASSTQGLGTEAFF; DNA: TGTGCCAGCAGCACACAGGGGCTCGGCACTGAAGCTTTCTTT
D: TRBD2; V: TRBV2; J: TRBJ2-5; size: -; CDR3: CASSEALAGAQETQYF; DNA: TGTGCCAGCAGTGAAGCGCTAGCGGGGGCCCAAGAGACCCAGTACTTC
D: -; V: TRBV6-5; J: TRBJ1-2; size: -; CDR3: CASPASIAGGYTF; DNA: TGTGCCTCGCCAGCATCTATAGCCGGTGGCTACACCTTC
D: TRBD2; V: TRBV27; J: TRBJ2-1; size: -; CDR3: CASSILAGYNEQFF; DNA: TGTGCCAGCAGTATCCTAGCGGGGTACAATGAGCAGTTCTTC
D: -; V: TRBV9; J: TRBJ2-2; size: -; CDR3: CASSAQNTRELFF; DNA: TGTGCCAGCAGCGCACAGAACACCAGGGAGCTGTTTTTT
D: TRBD1; V: TRBV27; J: TRBJ2-4; size: -; CDR3: CASSLSTGGERDIQYF; DNA: TGTGCCAGCAGTTTATCGACAGGGGGCGAGCGTGACATTCAGTACTTC
D: -; V: TRBV2; J: TRBJ1-5; size: few; CDR3: CASSDRVAHQPQHF; DNA: TGTGCCAGCAGTGACAGGGTGGCCCATCAGCCCCAGCATTTT
D: TRBD2; V: TRBV2; J: TRBJ2-7; size: -; CDR3: CASRETSAISYEQYF; DNA: TGTGCCAGCAGGGAGACTAGCGCTATCTCCTACGAGCAGTACTTC
D: -; V: TRBV7-2; J: TRBJ2-2; size: -; CDR3: CASSSRAGNTGELFF; DNA: TGTGCCAGCAGCTCCCGCGCAGGAAACACCGGGGAGCTGTTTTTT
D: -; V: TRBV15; J: TRBJ2-7; size: -; CDR3: CATSRDPGISYEQYF; DNA: TGTGCCACCAGCAGAGATCCGGGTATCTCCTACGAGCAGTACTTC
D: -; V: TRBV10-2; J: TRBJ1-2; size: -; CDR3: CASRGGQTYGYTF; DNA: TGCGCCAGCCGGGGGGGTCAGACTTATGGCTACACCTTC
D: TRBD1; V: TRBV5-6; J: TRBJ2-5; size: -; CDR3: CASSFDRGLGETQYF; DNA: TGTGCCAGCAGCTTTGATAGGGGGCTGGGGGAGACCCAGTACTTC
D: -; V: TRBV7-2; J: TRBJ1-1; size: -; CDR3: CASSLAPGQNTEAFF; DNA: TGTGCCAGCAGCTTAGCGCCAGGGCAGAACACTGAAGCTTTCTTT
D: -; V: TRBV2; J: TRBJ1-5; size: -; CDR3: CASMREYEQPQHF; DNA: TGTGCCAGCATGAGGGAGTATGAGCAGCCCCAGCATTTT
D: -; V: TRBV6-6; J: TRBJ2-1; size: -; CDR3: CASSPEVGGQFF; DNA: TGTGCCAGCAGCCCGGAGGTTGGCGGGCAGTTCTTC
D: TRBD1; V: TRBV28; J: TRBJ1-1; size: -; CDR3: CASSSGQGTVNTEAFF; DNA: TGTGCCAGCAGTTCCGGACAGGGTACGGTGAACACTGAAGCTTTCTTT
D: TRBD2; V: TRBV3-1/TRBV3-2; J: TRBJ2-1; size: -; CDR3: CASSHRWGEGDEQFF; DNA: TGTGCCAGCAGCCATCGGTGGGGGGAGGGCGATGAGCAGTTCTTC
D: TRBD1; V: TRBV7-3; J: TRBJ1-1; size: once; CDR3: CASSPYPGGNTEAFF; DNA: TGTGCCAGCAGCCCCTACCCAGGGGGGAACACTGAAGCTTTCTTT
D: TRBD2; V: TRBV28; J: TRBJ2-1; size: -; CDR3: CASSRALAGGPNEQFF; DNA: TGTGCCAGCAGTAGGGCCCTAGCGGGGGGGCCTAATGAGCAGTTCTTC
D: TRBD1; V: TRBV7-9; J: TRBJ2-3; size: -; CDR3: CASSLGDRSPDTQYF; DNA: TGTGCCAGCAGCTTAGGGGACAGGAGCCCAGATACGCAGTATTTT
D: TRBD2; V: TRBV5-5; J: TRBJ2-7; size: -; CDR3: CASSYTGLAGPTGYEQYF; DNA: TGTGCCAGCAGCTATACGGGACTAGCGGGACCCACGGGGTACGAGCAGTACTTC
D: -; V: TRBV7-9; J: TRBJ1-1; size: -; CDR3: CASSFPGQNTEAFF; DNA: TGTGCCAGCAGCTTTCCGGGACAGAACACTGAAGCTTTCTTT
D: TRBD1; V: TRBV19; J: TRBJ1-3; size: -; CDR3: CASSQDRFSGNTIYF; DNA: TGTGCCAGTAGTCAGGACAGGTTCTCTGGAAACACCATATATTTT
D: TRBD2; V: TRBV9; J: TRBJ2-7; size: -; CDR3: CASSVGGRTSGIPYEQYF; DNA: TGTGCCAGCAGCGTAGGTGGCCGGACTAGCGGGATCCCCTACGAGCAGTACTTC
D: -; V: TRBV18; J: TRBJ2-1; size: -; CDR3: CASSPLRSSISYNEQFF; DNA: TGTGCCAGCTCACCACTCCGGTCCTCCATTTCCTACAATGAGCAGTTCTTC
D: -; V: TRBV21-1; J: TRBJ1-1; size: -; CDR3: CASSTREENTEAFF; DNA: TGTGCCAGCAGCACGCGAGAAGAGAACACTGAAGCTTTCTTT